One sample yielded the 22 T cell receptor beta chains listed below, sequenced in a study of human T cells and chemical hapten exposure. TCRdb processed the RACE reads anew with MiXCR; each CDR3 protein has one entry. The table has around 56,000 distinct CDR3 sequences, more than 9% seen once; the top ten hold 9.6%. Time point in this sample: pre-sensitization, week 0. Treatment here: therapeutic diphenylcyclopropenone sensitization with weekly scalp DPC. The specimen was whole blood, collected in connection with sensitization to the hapten diphenylcyclopropenone (DPC). The origin of the receptors is a man aged 40-49 years with alopecia areata. Some clones in this sample may be carry-over from other donors' samples.

The chain is built from TRBV3-1 and TRBJ2-3; D is unresolved. V lost 4 bases and J 2 bases, leaving 4 bases between the germline ends. CDR1 and CDR2 from the germline V gene are LGHDT and YNNKEL (reference sequence). The CDR3 length is 12 residues. CDR3 in DNA: TGTGCCAGCAGCCGAAACACAGATACGCAGTATTTT. This codes for CASSRNTDTQYF.

This clonotype was detected ten times or more. The genes are TRBV7-9 and TRBJ2-7; D is unclear. This CDR3 comprises 16 residues. With 0 bases removed from V and 6 bases from J, the gap between germline ends came to 18 bases. In germline, CDR1 is SEHNR, CDR2 FQNEAQ (reference sequence). In nucleotides, the CDR3 is TGTGCCAGCAGCTTAGCGCCTGGAACCTCTAGACGCGAGCAGTACTTC. It encodes CASSLAPGTSRREQYF.

V gene TRBV3-1 combines with J gene TRBJ2-1; 9 nucleotides line up with TRBD1. Unmatched junction bases numbered 5, after V lost 4 bases and J lost 4 bases. Germline values: CDR1 LGHDT, CDR2 YNNKEL (reference sequence). The CDR3 is 15 residues long. The CDR3 sequence: CASSRLDRGYNEQFF. CDR3 coding DNA: TGTGCCAGCAGCCGGCTGGACAGGGGTTACAATGAGCAGTTCTTC.

This clonotype has more than one count but fewer than ten. This chain connects TRBV5-1 to TRBJ1-1; no clear D. The CDR3 sequence is 15 residues long. CDR1 and CDR2 (germline): SGHRS, YFSETQ. V was cut by 0 bases and J by 2 bases, with 11 bases left in between. The DNA of the CDR3 is TGCGCCAGCAGCTTGGGTGTCGGATCAAACACTGAAGCTTTCTTT. Translating gives CASSLGVGSNTEAFF.

In its sample, this clonotype was seen many times. The chain couples TRBV20-1 to TRBJ2-1; D gene unclear. Germline V gene data show CDR1 as DFQATT and CDR2 as SNEGSKA (reference sequence). The CDR3 consists of 15 residues. Trimming shortened V by 6 bases and J by 1 base, and 16 bases separated the two germline ends. CDR3 sequence reads: CSALPSRGSYNEQFF. CDR3 DNA: TGCAGTGCCCTACCTAGTCGCGGATCCTACAATGAGCAGTTCTTC.

This clonotype was seen at least ten times. The V gene is TRBV4-2, the J gene TRBJ2-2; 10 bases map to TRBD2. V was pared by 5 bases and J by 4 bases, with 4 bases of the junction left unmatched. CDR1 and CDR2 from the germline V gene are LGHNA and YNFKEQ. This CDR3 comprises 15 residues. The CDR3 region has the DNA TGTGCCAGCAGCTTAGCGGGAGGTCCCACCGGGGAGCTGTTTTTT. Protein product: CASSLAGGPTGELFF.

This clonotype was found many times. The V call is TRBV7-9, the J call TRBJ2-2, with D maybe TRBD1 (5 bases). The V end lost 5 bases, the J end lost 2 bases, and 12 bases lay between the germline ends. This CDR3 spans 15 amino acids. Germline values: CDR1 SEHNR, CDR2 FQNEAQ (reference sequence). CDR3 loop: CASSPMGLNTGELFF. CDR3 bases: TGTGCCAGCAGCCCAATGGGGCTCAACACCGGGGAGCTGTTTTTT.

This sequence joins TRBV19 and TRBJ2-7, with 9 bases that match TRBD2. The V segment lost 7 bases and the J segment 5 bases; nucleotides outside the gene matches: 9. The CDR3 has 14 amino acids. The V gene's germline CDR1 is LNHDA and CDR2 SQIVND (reference sequence). This CDR3 reads CASTQERGANEQYF. CDR3 sequence (DNA): TGTGCCAGTACCCAAGAGCGGGGGGCCAACGAGCAGTACTTC.

The chain has TRBV12-3 or TRBV12-4 and TRBJ2-5; perhaps TRBD1 as D (5 bases). V gave up 6 bases and J gave up 1 base, with 9 bases separating them. The CDR3 covers 13 residues. The CDR3 sequence: CASRHRIQETQYF. CDR3 in DNA: TGTGCCAGCAGGCACAGGATCCAAGAGACCCAGTACTTC.

Many counts were recorded for this clonotype. CDR3 in amino acids: CASSSTDTQYF. The CDR3 region has the DNA TGCGCCAGCAGTAGCACAGATACGCAGTATTTT. This chain uses TRBV10-2 with TRBJ2-3, with D unresolved. Germline CDR1 reads WSHSY; CDR2 reads SAAADI. This CDR3 has 11 amino acids. V dropped 5 bases and J dropped 0 bases, with 0 bases sitting between them.

This clonotype has only a few counts. The chain has TRBV7-9 and TRBJ2-1; either TRBD1 or TRBD2 may fit D (5 bases each). The V gene lost 4 bases and the J gene lost 9 bases, with 10 bases spanning the gap. CDR3 length equals 12 residues. Germline-derived CDR1 and CDR2 are SEHNR and FQNEAQ (reference sequence). The CDR3: CASSSSGTEQFF. The CDR3 bases are TGTGCCAGCAGCTCCTCCGGGACTGAGCAGTTCTTC.

This clonotype has a single count. V and J are TRBV3-1 and TRBJ2-2; 13 bases line up with TRBD2. This CDR3 has 18 residues. The V and J ends lost 1 base and 0 bases, in that order; junction bases with no gene match: 2. Germline loops: CDR1 LGHDT, CDR2 YNNKEL (reference sequence). The CDR3 sequence: CASSQATSGRTNTGELFF. The CDR3 coding sequence is TGTGCCAGCAGCCAAGCGACTAGCGGGAGGACGAACACCGGGGAGCTGTTTTTT.

This clonotype was seen at least ten times. The rearrangement uses TRBV20-1 and TRBJ2-3; TRBD2 matches 10 bases. Germline V gene lookup returns CDR1 DFQATT and CDR2 SNEGSKA (reference sequence). The CDR3 sequence is 17 residues long. The V and J ends lost 5 bases and 2 bases, in that order; junction bases with no gene match: 13. Written as DNA, the CDR3 is TGCAGTGCTGCAACCCAACAGCTAGCGGGAGTCACAGATACGCAGTATTTT. Translation: CSAATQQLAGVTDTQYF.

This clonotype was detected many times. V usage is TRBV11-2 and J usage is TRBJ2-1, with TRBD1 as a possible D gene (5 bases). The CDR3 extends over 14 amino acids. The V end was cut by 2 bases, the J end by 2 bases, with 7 bases between. The V gene's germline CDR1 is SGHAT and CDR2 FQNNGV. The CDR3 bases are TGTGCCAGCAGCTTAAAGACAGCCTACAATGAGCAGTTCTTC. This translates into CASSLKTAYNEQFF. Full variable domain (rest looked up from reference TRBV11-2 and TRBJ2-1): EAGVAQSPRYKIIEKRQSVAFWCNPISGHATLYWYQQILGQGPKLLIQFQNNGVVDDSQLPKDRFSAERLKGVDSTLKIQPAKLEDSAVYLCASSLKTAYNEQFFGPGTRLTVL.

This clonotype was seen a handful of times. The rearrangement links TRBV2 to TRBJ2-4; D may match TRBD1 or TRBD2 (5 bases each). The CDR3 is made up of 16 amino acids. The germline V gene has CDR1 SNHLY and CDR2 FYNNEI. Trimming removed 5 bases at V and 0 bases at J, with 14 bases between. CDR3 in DNA: TGTGCCAGCAGTCCCCCGGGGCCCTTAGCCAAAAACATTCAGTACTTC. This encodes CASSPPGPLAKNIQYF. Filled out from reference TRBV2 and TRBJ2-4, the complete variable domain reads EPEVTQTPSHQVTQMGQEVILRCVPISNHLYFYWYRQILGQKVEFLVSFYNNEISEKSEIFDDQFSVERPDGSNFTLKIRSTKLEDSAMYFCASSPPGPLAKNIQYFGAGTRLSVL.

The genes are TRBV6-5 and TRBJ1-2; the D gene is possibly TRBD1 (5 bases). CDR1 MNHEY and CDR2 SVGAGI come from the germline V gene. This CDR3 is built from 13 residues. V shed 6 bases and J shed 2 bases, with 10 bases lying between them. The CDR3 loop reads CASSVTGNYGYTF. DNA of the CDR3: TGTGCCAGCAGCGTCACAGGAAACTATGGCTACACCTTC.

This clonotype was observed at least ten times. CDR3 coding DNA: TGTGCCTCCCGGGACAGGGACATCCAAGAGACCCAGTACTTC. Encoded protein: CASRDRDIQETQYF. This rearrangement joins TRBV5-4 to TRBJ2-5; 9 bases fit TRBD1. The CDR3 sequence is 14 residues long. The germline CDR1 and CDR2 sequences are SGHNT and YYREEE (reference sequence). J gave up 1 base and V 10 bases, and 8 bases lay outside the gene matches.

This clonotype was seen ten or more times. CDR3: CASSPEGWSSYNSPLHF. The CDR3 DNA reads TGTGCCAGCTCACCAGAAGGGTGGAGCTCCTATAATTCACCCCTCCACTTT. The rearrangement joins TRBV18 to TRBJ1-6; D is undetermined. CDR3 size: 17 residues. Germline-derived CDR1 and CDR2 are KGHSH and LQKENI. Trimming took 2 bases from V and 0 from J, leaving 11 bases between them.

This clonotype turned up a few times. The rearrangement links TRBV9 to TRBJ2-1, with D perhaps matching TRBD2 (5 bases). The CDR3 is 14 amino acids. Germline-derived CDR1 and CDR2 are SGDLS and YYNGEE. Trimming pared 0 bases from V and 7 bases from J, leaving 11 bases between. The CDR3: CASSVVLGGNEQFF. CDR3 DNA sequence: TGTGCCAGCAGCGTAGTGCTTGGCGGGAATGAGCAGTTCTTC.

This clonotype was found a few times. The gene calls are TRBV27 and TRBJ1-2; D unclear. CDR1 and CDR2 (germline): MNHEY, SMNVEV (reference sequence). V lost 0 bases and J 2 bases, leaving 10 bases between the germline ends. This CDR3 has 15 residues. For the CDR3, the DNA is TGTGCCAGCAGTTTATCGTACAGTTCAAACTATGGCTACACCTTC. As protein: CASSLSYSSNYGYTF.

This clonotype was observed a handful of times. The rearrangement links TRBV28 to TRBJ2-7; D may be TRBD1 or TRBD2 (5 bases each). This CDR3 is built from 14 residues. V was shortened by 4 bases and J by 2 bases, with 12 bases between the two germline ends. CDR1 and CDR2 from the germline V gene are MDHEN and SYDVKM. CDR3 nucleotides: TGTGCCAGCAGTTCGGGGCATTTGACCTACGAGCAGTACTTC. It specifies CASSSGHLTYEQYF.

This clonotype has a count of ten or more. This chain joins TRBV18 and TRBJ2-7; no clear D. This CDR3 is built from 13 residues. V was trimmed by 5 bases and J by 2 bases, leaving 10 bases between them. Germline CDR1 is KGHSH and CDR2 is LQKENI. The CDR3 DNA reads as TGTGCCAGCTCATCCGGGCTTACCTACGAGCAGTACTTC. It yields the protein CASSSGLTYEQYF.